Listed below are T cell receptor beta chains from one sample, sequenced in a study of CD8 T cells in ankylosing spondylitis. Using its own MiXCR run on the 5' RACE reads, TCRdb lists one record per CDR3 protein. The repertoire holds approximately 92,000 distinct CDR3 sequences, with about 8.1% as singletons. The sample consisted of blood, either unsorted or a sorted T cell fraction (not recorded which). The receptor set was obtained from a male donor with ankylosing spondylitis or in good health (not recorded which). The CDR3 runs from the conserved cysteine through the conserved F or W. A D gene is named only where the DNA matches it firmly. Size values are once, few and many counts, or a class for expanded clones, and some rows have none.

TRBV6-5	NA	many	TRBJ1-2	CASSYNSRGSSGYTF	TGTGCCAGCAGTTACAACAGTCGGGGATCTAGTGGCTACACCTTC
TRBV12-3/TRBV12-4	NA	many	TRBJ2-1	CASSFLGGPLFYNEQFF	TGTGCCAGCAGTTTTTTGGGGGGGCCCCTCTTCTACAATGAGCAGTTCTTC
TRBV5-1	TRBD2	NA	TRBJ2-3	CAGSLGRGSDTQYF	TGCGCCGGCAGCCTCGGGAGGGGGTCAGATACGCAGTATTTT
TRBV12-3/TRBV12-4	NA	many	TRBJ2-7	CASRGSAGLGYEQYF	TGTGCCAGCAGGGGGTCCGCAGGCCTCGGGTACGAGCAGTACTTC
TRBV6-5	TRBD2	many	TRBJ2-5	CASSYGLSGGADETQYF	TGTGCCAGCAGTTACGGGCTTAGCGGGGGGGCCGATGAGACCCAGTACTTC
TRBV7-3	NA	many	TRBJ2-2	CASSLHPGGTGELFF	TGTGCCAGCAGCTTACATCCCGGGGGCACCGGGGAGCTGTTTTTT
TRBV7-9	TRBD1	few	TRBJ2-7	CASSYVRDRVYEQYF	TGTGCCAGCAGCTACGTCCGGGACAGGGTATACGAGCAGTACTTC
TRBV6-2/TRBV6-3	NA	many	TRBJ2-5	CASSYVLPSETQYF	TGTGCCAGCAGTTACGTTCTACCTTCTGAGACCCAGTACTTC
TRBV9	TRBD2	many	TRBJ2-3	CASSVTGGHADTQYF	TGTGCCAGCAGCGTAACGGGGGGGCATGCAGATACGCAGTATTTT
TRBV7-9	NA	NA	TRBJ1-1	CASSLGAGSTEAFF	TGTGCCAGCAGCTTAGGGGCAGGGAGCACTGAAGCTTTCTTT
TRBV28	NA	many	TRBJ1-1	CASIWVSNTEAFF	TGTGCCAGCATTTGGGTTAGCAACACTGAAGCTTTCTTT
TRBV7-2	TRBD2	NA	TRBJ2-2	CASSSEWGGGTGELFF	TGTGCCAGCAGCTCGGAATGGGGCGGGGGAACCGGGGAGCTGTTTTTT
TRBV7-6	TRBD1	few	TRBJ2-7	CASSNPSGQGVYEQYF	TGTGCCAGCAGCAACCCATCAGGGCAGGGGGTCTACGAGCAGTACTTC
TRBV6-5	TRBD1	many	TRBJ2-4	CASSYVGTGVVIQYF	TGTGCCAGCAGTTATGTGGGTACAGGGGTCGTCATTCAGTACTTC
TRBV5-1	NA	many	TRBJ2-7	CASSGDLYEQYF	TGCGCCAGCAGCGGGGACCTCTACGAGCAGTACTTC
TRBV2	NA	many	TRBJ2-1	CAILRDNEQFF	TGTGCCATCCTCAGGGACAATGAGCAGTTCTTC
TRBV20-1	NA	NA	TRBJ2-3	CSASFSATDTQYF	TGCAGTGCTAGTTTCTCCGCCACAGATACGCAGTATTTT
TRBV28	NA	many	TRBJ2-7	CASSGYEQYF	TGTGCCAGCTCGGGGTACGAGCAGTACTTC
TRBV11-2	TRBD1	NA	TRBJ2-1	CASSSQGGQGSYNEQFF	TGTGCCAGCAGCTCCCAGGGGGGACAGGGTTCATACAATGAGCAGTTCTTC
TRBV5-4	TRBD1	many	TRBJ1-2	CASSPGTGLNYGYTF	TGTGCCAGCAGCCCCGGGACAGGACTTAACTATGGCTACACCTTC
TRBV18	NA	many	TRBJ1-4	CASSPPAGLKEKLFF	TGTGCCAGCTCACCACCGGCAGGGTTGAAGGAAAAACTGTTTTTT
TRBV10-3	TRBD1	many	TRBJ2-7	CAISEPKDRGLYEQYF	TGTGCCATCAGTGAGCCTAAAGACAGGGGGCTCTACGAGCAGTACTTC
TRBV15	NA	NA	TRBJ1-5	CATSRDLSNQPQHF	TGTGCCACCAGCAGAGATCTTAGCAATCAGCCCCAGCATTTT
TRBV28	NA	NA	TRBJ2-6	CATTSWDLRANVLTF	TGTGCCACTACTTCCTGGGACCTGAGGGCCAACGTCCTGACTTTC
TRBV12-3/TRBV12-4	NA	many	TRBJ2-3	CASSFMGGTETDTQYF	TGTGCCAGCAGTTTTATGGGGGGGACAGAGACAGATACGCAGTATTTT